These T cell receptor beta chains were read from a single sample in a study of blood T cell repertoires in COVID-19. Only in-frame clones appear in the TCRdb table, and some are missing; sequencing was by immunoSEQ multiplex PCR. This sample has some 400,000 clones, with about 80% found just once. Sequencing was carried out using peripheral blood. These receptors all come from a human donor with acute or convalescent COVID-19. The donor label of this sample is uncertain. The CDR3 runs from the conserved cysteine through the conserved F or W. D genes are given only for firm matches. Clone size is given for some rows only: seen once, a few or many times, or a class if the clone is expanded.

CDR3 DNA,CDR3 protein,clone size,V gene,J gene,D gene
TGCAGTGCTAGTAGCGGGAGTTATCTTGAAAACATTCAGTACTTC,CSASSGSYLENIQYF,NA,TRBV20-1,TRBJ2-4,TRBD2
TGTGCCAGCAGTTTGGAGCGGGGGGGCACCTACAATGAGCAGTTCTTC,CASSLERGGTYNEQFF,NA,TRBV27,TRBJ2-1,TRBD2
TGTGCCAGCAGTTCCCGCCCGACAGGGGTTGGCACCGGGGAGCTGTTTTTT,CASSSRPTGVGTGELFF,NA,TRBV27,TRBJ2-2,TRBD1
TGTGCCTGGAACAGGGCTGGGGCCAACGTCCTGACTTTC,CAWNRAGANVLTF,NA,TRBV30,TRBJ2-6,NA
TGTGCCAGCTCCCGGACAGGGGCGACTTTGAACACTGAAGCTTTCTTT,CASSRTGATLNTEAFF,NA,TRBV18,TRBJ1-1,TRBD1
TGTGCCAGCAGCTCTTTAGCGGGGGGCCTGAACACCGGGGAGCTGTTTTTT,CASSSLAGGLNTGELFF,NA,TRBV5-4,TRBJ2-2,TRBD2
TGTGCCAGCAGCTACAGGGGGGGCACTGAAGCTTTCTTT,CASSYRGGTEAFF,NA,TRBV7-9,TRBJ1-1,TRBD1
TGTGCCAGCAGCAAACAGGGGGCGCGGGGAGAGACCCAGTACTTC,CASSKQGARGETQYF,NA,TRBV3-1/TRBV3-2,TRBJ2-5,TRBD1
TGCAGTGCCCTAAAGGACAGGGGACCTTTCTTT,CSALKDRGPFF,once,TRBV20-1,TRBJ1-1,TRBD1
TGTGCCAGCAGCTTGAGACTAGCGGGATGGAATGAGCAGTTCTTC,CASSLRLAGWNEQFF,NA,TRBV7-8,TRBJ2-1,TRBD2
TGTGCCAGCAGTTCCGCCGGGACTAGCGGCTTGTACTTC,CASSSAGTSGLYF,once,TRBV6-5,TRBJ2-7,TRBD2
TGTGCCAACCAGACCCCGGGACAGGCGTCTGGCTACACCTTC,CANQTPGQASGYTF,NA,TRBV6-5,TRBJ1-2,TRBD1
TGTGCCAGGTCGGACGGGAGCTCTGGAAACACCATATATTTT,CARSDGSSGNTIYF,NA,TRBV2,TRBJ1-3,NA
TGTGCCAGTAGTATCTTTGGCAGGAATGCTAACTATGGCTACACCTTC,CASSIFGRNANYGYTF,NA,TRBV19,TRBJ1-2,NA
TGTGCCAGCAGTGGACAGGGTCTTGGCACAGATACGCAGTATTTT,CASSGQGLGTDTQYF,NA,TRBV2,TRBJ2-3,TRBD1
TGTGCCACCAGTGATTTGACCCTCCGGGACAAGATCTACGAGCAGTACTTC,CATSDLTLRDKIYEQYF,NA,TRBV24-1,TRBJ2-7,NA
TGCGCCAGCAGTCAGTGCAGAACCGACACAGGTGGGTATCAGTTGGCTCGGCCCCAGCATTTT,CASSQCRTDTGGYQLARPQHF,NA,TRBV23-1,TRBJ1-5,NA
TGTGCCAGCTCACCCCTGGCTAGCGTCGACTCCTACGAGCAGTACTTC,CASSPLASVDSYEQYF,NA,TRBV18,TRBJ2-7,NA
TGTGCCAGCAGTGCAGACGGTTGGAGCACTGAAGCTTTCTTT,CASSADGWSTEAFF,NA,TRBV25-1,TRBJ1-1,NA
TGTGCCAGCAGCGCCCTGGACAGGGGGGCAAACACCATATATTTT,CASSALDRGANTIYF,NA,TRBV11-2,TRBJ1-3,TRBD1
TGCGCCAGCAGCTTGGTACTAGCGGGAGGGCGCGAGCAGTACTTC,CASSLVLAGGREQYF,NA,TRBV5-1,TRBJ2-7,TRBD2
TGTGCCAGCAGTTACCCAGGGCGAAGGGATTCACCCCTCCACTTT,CASSYPGRRDSPLHF,NA,TRBV6-2/TRBV6-3,TRBJ1-6,NA
TGCGCCAGCAGCCAAGAGCTGGGACAGGGGAGACGCACTGAAGCTTTCTTT,CASSQELGQGRRTEAFF,once,TRBV4-1,TRBJ1-1,TRBD1
TGCAGCGTGAGGACAGGGAGTTCTGAAGCTTTCTTT,CSVRTGSSEAFF,NA,TRBV29-1,TRBJ1-1,TRBD1
TGTGCCAGCAGTTACCCCGGGACAGGGGCCCCTGAAGCTTTCTTT,CASSYPGTGAPEAFF,NA,TRBV6-5,TRBJ1-1,TRBD1
TGTGCCAGCAGTTTCGGGGAAGAGACCCAGTACTTC,CASSFGEETQYF,few,TRBV12-3/TRBV12-4,TRBJ2-5,NA
TGTGCCAGCTCAGGACTAGCGGGAGTTCGCAATGAGCAGTTCTTC,CASSGLAGVRNEQFF,NA,TRBV18,TRBJ2-1,TRBD2
TGTGCCAGCAGCTTAGTTGCGGACAGGGCACAAGAGACCCAGTACTTC,CASSLVADRAQETQYF,NA,TRBV7-2,TRBJ2-5,TRBD1
TGCGCCAGCAGCTTGAGACAGCCTAGCACAGATACGCAGTATTTT,CASSLRQPSTDTQYF,NA,TRBV5-1,TRBJ2-3,NA
TGTGCCAGCAGTGCCGGGACAGGCAACGGCTACACCTTC,CASSAGTGNGYTF,NA,TRBV5-4,TRBJ1-2,TRBD1
TGTGCCAGCAGTTACAGGGACAGCCCCCCTGGGGCTTTCTTT,CASSYRDSPPGAFF,NA,TRBV6-6,TRBJ1-1,TRBD1
TGTGCCAGCAGAACAGGGAACTACGAGCAGTACTTC,CASRTGNYEQYF,NA,TRBV6-5,TRBJ2-7,NA
TGTGCCAGCAGTTCGGCAGGGGGTGGCGAAAAACTGTTTTTT,CASSSAGGGEKLFF,NA,TRBV27,TRBJ1-4,TRBD1
TGTGCCAGTACCGAACAGGGGCGTTACTATGGCTACACCTTC,CASTEQGRYYGYTF,NA,TRBV19,TRBJ1-2,TRBD1
TGTGCCAGCAGCGTAGGGACTAGCGGGAGAAATACGCAGTATTTT,CASSVGTSGRNTQYF,NA,TRBV9,TRBJ2-3,TRBD2
TGTGCCAGCAGCCGCCGGGGGGCCTACAATGAGCAGTTCTTC,CASSRRGAYNEQFF,NA,TRBV6-2/TRBV6-3,TRBJ2-1,TRBD2
TGCGCCAGCAGCACGACAGGGACCGGTTCACCCCTCCACTTT,CASSTTGTGSPLHF,few,TRBV5-1,TRBJ1-6,TRBD1
TGTGCCAGCAGGTACCTCCGGGACAGGGGAATTAACACTGAAGCTTTCTTT,CASRYLRDRGINTEAFF,NA,TRBV2,TRBJ1-1,TRBD1
TGTGCCAGCAGCCTGACAGTCTCTGGGGCCAACGTCCTGACTTTC,CASSLTVSGANVLTF,NA,TRBV11-2,TRBJ2-6,NA
TGTGCCAGCAGCTTAGGGGGGCGTGAGACCCAGTACTTC,CASSLGGRETQYF,NA,TRBV7-6,TRBJ2-5,NA
TGTGCCAGCAGCCAGGGTGCCAGGGGACAGCGGGATGGCTACACCTTC,CASSQGARGQRDGYTF,NA,TRBV4-2,TRBJ1-2,TRBD1
TGTGCCAGCAGCCCCAGGGGTCAAGAGACCCAGTACTTC,CASSPRGQETQYF,NA,TRBV5-6,TRBJ2-5,NA
TGTGCCAGCAGATGGGACAGGGGGGGATACAATGAGCAGTTCTTC,CASRWDRGGYNEQFF,NA,TRBV7-9,TRBJ2-1,TRBD1
TGTGCCAGCAGCCGTAGCGGAAACAATGAGCAGTTCTTC,CASSRSGNNEQFF,NA,TRBV2,TRBJ2-1,NA
TGTGCCAGCAGTAGAGGCAATGAGGGCGGGGAGCTGTTTTTT,CASSRGNEGGELFF,NA,TRBV7-6,TRBJ2-2,NA
TGTGCCAGCAGTTTACGAGTCCAGGGGGGTCAGCCCCAGCATTTT,CASSLRVQGGQPQHF,NA,TRBV27,TRBJ1-5,TRBD1
TGTGCCAGCAGCTTGGGCAGCTCCTACGAGCAGTACTTC,CASSLGSSYEQYF,NA,TRBV5-5,TRBJ2-7,NA
TGTGCCAGCAGCACAACACTAGCGGGATGGTACAATGAGCAGTTCTTC,CASSTTLAGWYNEQFF,NA,TRBV7-2,TRBJ2-1,TRBD2
TGTGCCAGCAGCGGACAGGGGTCAACCACTAAAGAGACCCAGTACTTC,CASSGQGSTTKETQYF,NA,TRBV7-6,TRBJ2-5,TRBD1
TGTGCCAGCAGTGAACCTACCAGGGTGGCAGGACAGCCCCAGCATTTT,CASSEPTRVAGQPQHF,NA,TRBV6-1,TRBJ1-5,NA
TGTGCCAGCAGTCCGACTAGCGGGGTCACCGGGGAGCTGTTTTTT,CASSPTSGVTGELFF,NA,TRBV6-5,TRBJ2-2,TRBD2
TGTGCCAGCAGCGCGGGACTAGCGGGTACAGAGACCCAGTACTTC,CASSAGLAGTETQYF,once,TRBV9,TRBJ2-5,TRBD2
TGTGCCAGCAGCCCAGGGACAGGGTCATTCTACGAGCAGTACTTC,CASSPGTGSFYEQYF,NA,TRBV7-9,TRBJ2-7,TRBD1
TGTGCCAGCAGTACGAGACAGGGTATGGGGGAAAAACTGTTTTTT,CASSTRQGMGEKLFF,once,TRBV27,TRBJ1-4,TRBD1